This is a list of T cell receptor beta chains from one sample in a study of T cell responses to AZD1222 COVID-19 vaccine. TCRdb's table, derived via immunoSEQ multiplex PCR, lists solely in-frame clones and lacks some. The data show approximately 150,000 clones, roughly nine tenths seen once. The specimen comprised peripheral blood, sampled 28 days after the second AZD1222 dose. These receptors were collected from an adult who received the AZD1222 COVID-19 vaccine. Each CDR3 is given with its conserved first and last residue. Each record gives: D gene, J gene, V gene, CDR3 length, clone size, CDR3 DNA, CDR3 protein. The D gene is left open where the match is weak. A row's size may be missing; if present it is once, few, many or a size class.

>NA|TRBJ1-4|TRBV24-1|14|NA
TGTGCCACCAGTACAGGGACAACTAATGAAAAACTGTTTTTT
CATSTGTTNEKLFF
>TRBD2|TRBJ2-1|TRBV18|19|NA
TGTGCCAGCTCATTCTGGACTAGCGGGGTTCCCCTCCAGGACAATGAGCAGTTCTTC
CASSFWTSGVPLQDNEQFF
>NA|TRBJ1-3|TRBV7-2|17|NA
TGTGCCAGCAGCTTAGAGGGACCATCGTTCTCTGGAAACACCATATATTTT
CASSLEGPSFSGNTIYF
>TRBD2|TRBJ2-5|TRBV4-2|17|NA
TGTGCCAGCAGCCAAGATGGGGAGGGGAGAAAGCAAGAGACCCAGTACTTC
CASSQDGEGRKQETQYF
>TRBD1|TRBJ1-5|TRBV3-1/TRBV3-2|16|NA
TGTGCCAGCAGTCGAGGACAGGGTGTTTCCAATCAGCCCCAGCATTTT
CASSRGQGVSNQPQHF
>NA|TRBJ2-7|TRBV19|19|NA
TGTGCCAGGGTCTTGTGTGGGCAGGGGTTCTTAAAAGGGGCCTACGAGCAGTACTTC
CARVLCGQGFLKGAYEQYF
>TRBD1|TRBJ1-4|TRBV11-3|15|NA
TGTGCCAGCAGCTCCCGACAGGGGGCGGGTGAAAAACTGTTTTTT
CASSSRQGAGEKLFF
>NA|TRBJ2-5|TRBV12-5|15|NA
TGTGCTAGCGGTGCAGGAAGGACACCCCAAGAGACCCAGTACTTC
CASGAGRTPQETQYF
>NA|TRBJ1-6|TRBV6-2/TRBV6-3|14|NA
TGTGCCAGCAGTTACTCTTCCTATAATTCACCCCTCCACTTT
CASSYSSYNSPLHF
>NA|TRBJ2-1|TRBV6-2/TRBV6-3|14|NA
TGTGCCAGCAGTTACGTGGGCACCTACAATGAGCAGTTCTTC
CASSYVGTYNEQFF
>NA|TRBJ1-1|TRBV4-2|14|NA
TGTGCCAGCAGCCCTAGGGAGGGTACGACTGAAGCTTTCTTT
CASSPREGTTEAFF
>TRBD2|TRBJ2-7|TRBV7-9|19|NA
TGTGCCAGCAGCTACTCGATGGGGACTAGCGGGAGAGCGACCTACGAGCAGTACTTC
CASSYSMGTSGRATYEQYF
>TRBD2|TRBJ2-3|TRBV5-4|18|NA
TGTGCCAGCAGCCGAATCCGGGCTAGCGGGAGCGGCACAGATACGCAGTATTTT
CASSRIRASGSGTDTQYF
>NA|TRBJ2-1|TRBV10-3|14|NA
TGTGCCATCAGTGAAGCGGCGCCCTACAATGAGCAGTTCTTC
CAISEAAPYNEQFF
>TRBD2|TRBJ2-2|TRBV6-2/TRBV6-3|17|NA
TGTGCCAGCAGCCCTAACCGGGGACTACTGGGCACCGGGGAGCTGTTTTTT
CASSPNRGLLGTGELFF
>NA|TRBJ1-1|TRBV9|16|NA
TGTGCCAGCAGCCCGGATATGACGGGCATGAACACTGAAGCTTTCTTT
CASSPDMTGMNTEAFF
>NA|TRBJ1-1|TRBV12-3/TRBV12-4|11|NA
TGTGCCAGCAGTTTTTTCACTGAAGCTTTCTTT
CASSFFTEAFF
>NA|TRBJ1-4|TRBV30|11|NA
TGTGCCTTACTCCACGACGAAAAACTGTTTTTT
CALLHDEKLFF
>TRBD1|TRBJ1-6|TRBV10-3|15|NA
TGTGCCATCAGCGATCTGGGACAGGGTTATTCACCCCTCCACTTT
CAISDLGQGYSPLHF
>NA|TRBJ1-2|TRBV7-2|14|NA
TGTGCCAGCAGCTTAGGGCGCACTAGCTATGGCTACACCTTC
CASSLGRTSYGYTF
>TRBD2|TRBJ2-1|TRBV5-1|15|once
TGCGCCAGCAGCCTCCCGGAGCGGGGCTACAATGAGCAGTTCTTC
CASSLPERGYNEQFF
>NA|TRBJ2-1|TRBV20-1|11|few
TGCAGTGCTGGGAGTTGGGTCGAGCAGTTCTTC
CSAGSWVEQFF
>NA|TRBJ2-7|TRBV21-1|10|NA
TGTGCCAGCAGCAGGTACGAGCAGTACTTC
CASSRYEQYF
>TRBD1|TRBJ1-1|TRBV11-3|15|NA
TGTGCCAGCAGCTTAGTAGACAGGGGGGACACTGAAGCTTTCTTT
CASSLVDRGDTEAFF
>NA|TRBJ1-2|TRBV2|14|NA
TGTGCCAGTCATAGAGGACAGAGACGCTGGGGCTACACCTTC
CASHRGQRRWGYTF
>TRBD2|TRBJ2-3|TRBV7-9|16|once
TGTGCCAGCAGCACAAGGGGACTAGGGAGGTTATATACGCAGTATTTT
CASSTRGLGRLYTQYF
>NA|TRBJ2-7|TRBV29-1|12|NA
TGCAGCGTTGAAGTTCCGGGTCTGGAGCAGTACTTC
CSVEVPGLEQYF
>NA|TRBJ2-1|TRBV6-5|13|NA
TGTGCCAGCAGTTACTTGGAAGGAAATGAGCAGTTCTTC
CASSYLEGNEQFF
>TRBD2|TRBJ2-7|TRBV19|15|few
TGTGCCAGTAGTATTGGGACTAGCGGAGCGTACGAGCAGTACTTC
CASSIGTSGAYEQYF
>TRBD1|TRBJ1-4|TRBV4-1|17|NA
TGCGCCAGCAGCCAATGGGGCTCACAGGGGGCTAATGAAAAACTGTTTTTT
CASSQWGSQGANEKLFF
>TRBD2|TRBJ2-5|TRBV9|16|NA
TGTGCCAGCAGTCCGGCTGTAGGGGAGGGCTGGGAGACCCAGTACTTC
CASSPAVGEGWETQYF
>TRBD2|TRBJ2-2|TRBV18|16|NA
TGTGCCAGCTCATCCATAGCGGGAGTTGGCACCGGGGAGCTGTTTTTT
CASSSIAGVGTGELFF
>TRBD1|TRBJ1-5|TRBV28|15|NA
TGTGCCAGCAGTTTGCGTGACAGGGGGAATCAGCCCCAGCATTTT
CASSLRDRGNQPQHF
>NA|TRBJ1-6|TRBV9|14|NA
TGTGCCAGCAGCAAAGGGACGGTAAATTCACCCCTCCACTTT
CASSKGTVNSPLHF
>TRBD1|TRBJ2-7|TRBV27|13|few
TGTGCCAGCAGTTACCTAACAGGGGGCATGCCCTTCTTC
CASSYLTGGMPFF
>TRBD1|TRBJ2-2|TRBV19|16|NA
TGTGCCAGTAGTATAGAGAACAGGGGGCGCGCCGGGGAGCTGTTTTTT
CASSIENRGRAGELFF
>TRBD2|TRBJ2-2|TRBV24-1|15|once
TGTGCCACCAGCGGGGAGGGCCGTGGCACCGGGGAGCTGTTTTTT
CATSGEGRGTGELFF
>TRBD1|TRBJ1-2|TRBV28|12|NA
TGTGCCAGCAGTTTGGACAGGACTGGCTACACCTTC
CASSLDRTGYTF
>NA|TRBJ1-2|TRBV7-2|16|NA
TGTGCCAGCAGCGGAATTAACAGGGCTCCTCACTATGGCTACACCTTC
CASSGINRAPHYGYTF
>TRBD1|TRBJ2-2|TRBV14|16|NA
TGTGCCAGCAGCTCACACCGGGACAGTTGGCCCGGGGAGCTGTTTTTT
CASSSHRDSWPGELFF
>NA|TRBJ2-5|TRBV11-3|13|NA
TGTGCCAGCGCCCCGGGGGCCTCGGAGACCCAGTACTTC
CASAPGASETQYF
>NA|TRBJ2-3|TRBV9|16|once
TGTGCCAGCAGCGCAGGTAGACAGACCCTCAGGGATACGCAGTATTTT
CASSAGRQTLRDTQYF
>NA|TRBJ2-3|TRBV12-3/TRBV12-4|13|NA
TGTGCCAGCAGTTTGAACAACGCGGATACGCAGTATTTT
CASSLNNADTQYF
>TRBD1|TRBJ1-1|TRBV4-3|15|NA
TGCGCCAGCAGCCTCCATACAGGGGGCAGGACTGAAGCTTTCTTT
CASSLHTGGRTEAFF
>NA|TRBJ2-5|TRBV9|16|NA
TGTGCCAGCAGCGTAGCGTCCTACCCAACACAAGAGACCCAGTACTTC
CASSVASYPTQETQYF
>TRBD1|TRBJ1-5|TRBV27|15|NA
TGTGCCAGCAGTCCCGCGACAGGGATCAATCAGCCCCAGCATTTT
CASSPATGINQPQHF
>NA|TRBJ1-1|TRBV6-5|16|NA
TGTGCCAGCAGTTACAGCCGGACGAGAGTTCACACTGAAGCTTTCTTT
CASSYSRTRVHTEAFF
>NA|TRBJ2-6|TRBV4-3|16|NA
TGCGCCAGCAGCCAAGATAGTGGGGCTGGGGCCAACGTCCTGACTTTC
CASSQDSGAGANVLTF
>NA|TRBJ1-5|TRBV7-2|17|NA
TGTGCCAGCAGCCGCTCCGGGCTCGGGGCGGGCAATCAGCCCCAGCATTTT
CASSRSGLGAGNQPQHF
>NA|TRBJ1-1|TRBV28|11|few
TGTGCCAGCACCCTCCGGGGGGTGGCTTTCTTT
CASTLRGVAFF
>NA|TRBJ2-3|TRBV10-1|17|NA
TGCGCCAGCAGTGAGCCCGAAGGGAGCTGGGGCACAGATACGCAGTATTTT
CASSEPEGSWGTDTQYF
>TRBD2|TRBJ2-7|TRBV7-2|18|NA
TGTGCCAGCAGCTTAGCCGGTAGCGGGGGGGCAGCAGGCTACGAGCAGTACTTC
CASSLAGSGGAAGYEQYF
>NA|TRBJ1-1|TRBV6-2/TRBV6-3|12|NA
TGTGCCAGCAGTTGGCAGAACACTGAAGCTTTCTTT
CASSWQNTEAFF
>NA|TRBJ2-1|TRBV15|13|NA
TGTGCCACCAGCAGGCCGCCCTCAGATGAGCAGTTCTTC
CATSRPPSDEQFF
>TRBD1|TRBJ1-5|TRBV18|13|once
TGTGCCAGCTCACGGGGACAGAATCAGCCCCAGCATTTT
CASSRGQNQPQHF
>TRBD2|TRBJ2-5|TRBV11-2|14|few
TGTGCCAGCAGCTTAGATGGGGGGGGAGAGACCCAGTACTTC
CASSLDGGGETQYF
>NA|TRBJ2-7|TRBV9|16|NA
TGTGCCAGCAGCCCTCAAATGGATTCCAGCTCCTACGAGCAGTACTTC
CASSPQMDSSSYEQYF
>NA|TRBJ1-1|TRBV7-9|13|NA
TGTGCCAGCACCGATCGACGGGACACTGAAGCTTTCTTT
CASTDRRDTEAFF